A selection of T cell receptor beta chains follows, all from one sample in a study of OX40 agonist ivuxolimab in advanced cancers. The protocol was immunoSEQ multiplex PCR, while the TCRdb copy is restricted to in-frame clones and leaves out a portion. The sample lists 65,000 to 100,000 clones, about 92% occurring once. This material consisted of CD4+ or CD8+ T cells sorted from blood, taken in a trial of the OX40 agonist ivuxolimab. Receptors were obtained from an adult with an advanced solid tumor such as melanoma, head and neck, liver or kidney cancer. The CDR3 runs from the conserved cysteine through the conserved F or W. The order of the fields is V gene, D gene, J gene, clone size, CDR3 DNA, CDR3 protein. A D gene is named only where the DNA matches it firmly. The size field is filled for only some rows; it gives once, few, many or a size class.

>TRBV27|TRBD1|TRBJ2-5|.
TGTGCCAGCAGTTTTAGTCCGGGACAGGGGCGGGAGACCCAGTACTTC
CASSFSPGQGRETQYF
>TRBV5-4|TRBD2|TRBJ2-2|.
TGTGCCAGCAGTATGGCTCTAGCGGGGTTGGGCACCGGGGAGCTGTTTTTT
CASSMALAGLGTGELFF
>TRBV28|.|TRBJ1-1|.
TGTGCCAGCAGTTTCCCCGGGACTGAAGCTTTCTTT
CASSFPGTEAFF
>TRBV6-5|.|TRBJ1-6|.
TGTGCCAGCAGACGCACAGGGTGGAATTCACCCCTCCACTTT
CASRRTGWNSPLHF
>TRBV5-1|.|TRBJ1-5|.
TGCGCCAGCAGCTTGGCCGGAGGAGGTGGCAATCAGCCCCAGCATTTT
CASSLAGGGGNQPQHF
>TRBV6-5|TRBD1|TRBJ1-5|.
TGTGCCACCAGACAACAGGGGGCGAGTCAGCCCCAGCATTTT
CATRQQGASQPQHF
>TRBV14|.|TRBJ1-1|.
TGTGCCAGCAGCCAAGTCTGGGGGAGTAAATCGGACACTGAAGCTTTCTTT
CASSQVWGSKSDTEAFF
>TRBV5-1|.|TRBJ2-7|.
TGCGCCAGCTCTTTGGACCACGAGCAGTACTTC
CASSLDHEQYF
>TRBV2|TRBD1|TRBJ1-6|.
TGTGCCAGCAGTGAGGTCCCAGGGGGTGGATCACCCCTCCACTTT
CASSEVPGGGSPLHF
>TRBV7-8|.|TRBJ2-3|.
TGTGCCAGCAGCTTAGCGTCTGGCGGGATTCCACAAGATACGCAGTATTTT
CASSLASGGIPQDTQYF
>TRBV7-2|.|TRBJ1-1|.
TGTGCCAGCAGCCACGAGACAGCCCGAGTTGAAGCTTTCTTT
CASSHETARVEAFF
>TRBV29-1|.|TRBJ2-2|.
TGCAGCGTCCAGACCGGGACCTGGAGCACCGGGGAGCTGTTTTTT
CSVQTGTWSTGELFF
>TRBV14|.|TRBJ2-4|.
TGTGCCAGCAGCCCGGGGGTAGGCATTCAGTACTTC
CASSPGVGIQYF
>TRBV5-1|.|TRBJ1-4|once
TGCGCCAGCAGCTTGGGTATTAATGAAAAACTGTTTTTT
CASSLGINEKLFF
>TRBV11-2|.|TRBJ2-7|.
TGTGCCAGCAGCCGGGAACCCGGCTCCTACGAGCAGTACTTC
CASSREPGSYEQYF
>TRBV6-1|TRBD2|TRBJ2-7|.
TGTGCCAGCAGTGAAGGCGGGGGGATAAACGAGCAGTACTTC
CASSEGGGINEQYF
>TRBV5-1|TRBD1|TRBJ2-2|once
TGCGCCAGCAGCTCGACCGGGACAGGGGGCACCGGGGAGCTGTTTTTT
CASSSTGTGGTGELFF